This TCR beta chain was obtained from a study of metastatic and nonmetastatic thyroid tumors. TCRdb re-processed the PCR reads through MiXCR. This table holds roughly 16,000 clones, 15% to 18% found once. In its sample, this clone is medium-sized. Every patient underwent thyroid surgery untreated. This TCR was sampled from a female donor with papillary thyroid cancer or a benign thyroid nodule (not recorded which). Some clones in this sample may be carry-over from other donors' samples. Material for sequencing was blood.

Here the CDR3 reads CASSFRGGAFNEQFF. DNA for the CDR3: TGTGCCAGCAGCTTTAGGGGGGGGGCTTTCAATGAGCAGTTCTTC. This chain connects TRBV7-2 to TRBJ2-1; tentatively, D is TRBD2 (7 bases). Trimming cost V 3 bases and J 6 bases, with 15 bases left between them. The CDR3 is 15 residues long. The germline V gene has CDR1 SGHTA and CDR2 FQGNSA.